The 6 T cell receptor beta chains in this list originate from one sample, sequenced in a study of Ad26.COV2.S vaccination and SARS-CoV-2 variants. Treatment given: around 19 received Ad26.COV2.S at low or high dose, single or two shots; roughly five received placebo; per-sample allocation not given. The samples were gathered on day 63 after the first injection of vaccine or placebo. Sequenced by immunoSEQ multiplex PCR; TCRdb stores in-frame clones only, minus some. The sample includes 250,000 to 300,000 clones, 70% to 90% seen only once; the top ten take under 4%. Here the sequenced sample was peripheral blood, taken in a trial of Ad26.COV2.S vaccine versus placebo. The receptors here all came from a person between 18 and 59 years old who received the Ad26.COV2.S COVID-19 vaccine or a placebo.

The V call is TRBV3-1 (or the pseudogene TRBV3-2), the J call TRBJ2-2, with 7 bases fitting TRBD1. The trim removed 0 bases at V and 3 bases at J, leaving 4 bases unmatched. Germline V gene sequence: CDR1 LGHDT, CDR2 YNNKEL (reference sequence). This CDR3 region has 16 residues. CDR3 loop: CASSQDGTEYTGELFF. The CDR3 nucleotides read TGTGCCAGCAGCCAAGATGGGACAGAGTACACCGGGGAGCTGTTTTTT.

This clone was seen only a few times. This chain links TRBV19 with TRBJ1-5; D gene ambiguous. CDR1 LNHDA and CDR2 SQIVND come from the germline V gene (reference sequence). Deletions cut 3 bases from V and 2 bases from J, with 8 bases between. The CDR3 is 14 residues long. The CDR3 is CASSIRAGNQPQHF. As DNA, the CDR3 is TGTGCCAGTAGTATTAGGGCAGGCAATCAGCCCCAGCATTTT.

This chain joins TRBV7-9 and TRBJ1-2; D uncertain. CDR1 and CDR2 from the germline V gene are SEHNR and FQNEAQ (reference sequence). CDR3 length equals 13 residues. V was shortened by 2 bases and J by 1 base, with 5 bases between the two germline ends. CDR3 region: CASSLRDNYGYTF. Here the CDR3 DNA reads TGTGCCAGCAGCTTAAGGGATAACTATGGCTACACCTTC.

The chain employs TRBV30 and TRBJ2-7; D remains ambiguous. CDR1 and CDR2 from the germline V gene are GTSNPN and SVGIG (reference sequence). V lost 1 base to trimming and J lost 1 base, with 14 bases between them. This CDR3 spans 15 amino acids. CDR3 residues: CAWSAIDRQSYEQYF. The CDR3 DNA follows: TGTGCCTGGAGTGCGATTGATCGGCAGTCCTACGAGCAGTACTTC.

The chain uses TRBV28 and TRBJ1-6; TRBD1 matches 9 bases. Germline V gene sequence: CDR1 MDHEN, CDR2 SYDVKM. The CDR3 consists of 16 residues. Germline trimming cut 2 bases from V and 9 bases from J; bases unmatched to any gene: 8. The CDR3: CASSLGAGTGISPLHF. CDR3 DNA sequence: TGTGCCAGCAGTTTAGGGGCGGGGACAGGGATTTCACCCCTCCACTTT.

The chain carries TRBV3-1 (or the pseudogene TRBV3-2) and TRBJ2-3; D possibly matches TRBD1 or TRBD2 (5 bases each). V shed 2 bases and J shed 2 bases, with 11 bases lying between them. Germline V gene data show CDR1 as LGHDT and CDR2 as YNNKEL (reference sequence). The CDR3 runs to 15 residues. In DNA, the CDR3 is TGTGCCAGCAGCCAACAGGGACCAAACACAGATACGCAGTATTTT. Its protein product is CASSQQGPNTDTQYF.